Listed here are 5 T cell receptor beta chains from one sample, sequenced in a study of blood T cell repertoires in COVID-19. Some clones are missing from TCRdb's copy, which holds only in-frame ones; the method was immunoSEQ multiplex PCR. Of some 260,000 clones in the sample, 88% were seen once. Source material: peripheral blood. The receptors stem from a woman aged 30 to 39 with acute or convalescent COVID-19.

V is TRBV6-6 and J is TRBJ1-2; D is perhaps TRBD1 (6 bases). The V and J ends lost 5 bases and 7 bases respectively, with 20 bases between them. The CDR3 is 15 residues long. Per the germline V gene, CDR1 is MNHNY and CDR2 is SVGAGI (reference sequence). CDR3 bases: TGTGCCAGCAGTGCGAAAAACAGGGCCGCGGGTGGCTACACCTTC. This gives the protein CASSAKNRAAGGYTF.

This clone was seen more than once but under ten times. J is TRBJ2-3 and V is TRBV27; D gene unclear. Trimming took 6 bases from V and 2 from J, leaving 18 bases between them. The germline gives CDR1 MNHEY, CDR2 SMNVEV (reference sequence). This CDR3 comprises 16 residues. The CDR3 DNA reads TGTGCCAGCAGCTCGAGAACCTTCACCCCCACAGATACGCAGTATTTT. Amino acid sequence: CASSSRTFTPTDTQYF.

The CDR3 DNA sequence: TGCGCCAGCAGCCAGACTAGCGGGATTCCCTACGAGCAGTACTTC. Translating gives CASSQTSGIPYEQYF. V and J are TRBV5-1 and TRBJ2-7; 11 bases match TRBD2. Germline V gene sequence: CDR1 SGHRS, CDR2 YFSETQ. The CDR3 is 15 amino acids. Trimming removed 4 bases from V and 2 bases from J; junction bases left unmatched: 5. The full variable domain, its missing parts supplied by reference TRBV5-1 and TRBJ2-7, is KAGVTQTPRYLIKTRGQQVTLSCSPISGHRSVSWYQQTPGQGLQFLFEYFSETQRNKGNFPGRFSGRQFSNSRSEMNVSTLELGDSALYLCASSQTSGIPYEQYFGPGTRLTVT.

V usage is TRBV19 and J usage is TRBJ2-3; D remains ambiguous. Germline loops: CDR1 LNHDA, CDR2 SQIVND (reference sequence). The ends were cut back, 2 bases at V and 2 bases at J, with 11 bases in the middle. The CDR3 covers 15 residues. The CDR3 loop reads CASSISLRPTDTQYF. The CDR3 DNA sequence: TGTGCCAGTAGTATATCCCTGCGGCCCACAGATACGCAGTATTTT.

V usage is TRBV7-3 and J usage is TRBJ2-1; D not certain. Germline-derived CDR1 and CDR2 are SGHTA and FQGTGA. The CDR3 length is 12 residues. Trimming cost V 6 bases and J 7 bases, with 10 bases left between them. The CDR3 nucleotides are TGTGCCAGCAGTCCGGGTGCAAATGAGCAGTTCTTC. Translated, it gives CASSPGANEQFF.